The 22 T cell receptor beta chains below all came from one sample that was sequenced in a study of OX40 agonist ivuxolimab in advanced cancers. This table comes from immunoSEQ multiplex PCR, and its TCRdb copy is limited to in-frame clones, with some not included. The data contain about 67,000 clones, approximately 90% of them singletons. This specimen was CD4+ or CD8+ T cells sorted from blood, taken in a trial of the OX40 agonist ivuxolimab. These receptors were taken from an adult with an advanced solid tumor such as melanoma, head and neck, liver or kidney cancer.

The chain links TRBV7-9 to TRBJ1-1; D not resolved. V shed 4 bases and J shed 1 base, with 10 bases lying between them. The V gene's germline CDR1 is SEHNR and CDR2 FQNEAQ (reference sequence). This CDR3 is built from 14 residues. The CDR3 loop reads CASSSQDWNTEAFF. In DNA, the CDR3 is TGTGCCAGCAGCTCCCAAGATTGGAACACTGAAGCTTTCTTT.

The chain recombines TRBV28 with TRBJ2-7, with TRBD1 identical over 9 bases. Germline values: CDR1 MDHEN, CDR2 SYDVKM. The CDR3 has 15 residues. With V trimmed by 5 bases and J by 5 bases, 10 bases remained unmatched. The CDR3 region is CASSLTDRGGDEQYF. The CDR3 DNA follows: TGTGCCAGCAGTCTAACGGACAGGGGCGGCGACGAGCAGTACTTC. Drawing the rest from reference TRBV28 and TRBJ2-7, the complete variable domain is DVKVTQSSRYLVKRTGEKVFLECVQDMDHENMFWYRQDPGLGLRLIYFSYDVKMKEKGDIPEGYSVSREKKERFSLILESASTNQTSMYLCASSLTDRGGDEQYFGPGTRLTVT.

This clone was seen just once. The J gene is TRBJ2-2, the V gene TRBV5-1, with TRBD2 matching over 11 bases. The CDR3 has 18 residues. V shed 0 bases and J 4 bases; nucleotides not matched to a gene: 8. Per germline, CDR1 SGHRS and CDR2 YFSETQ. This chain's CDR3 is CASSLVELAGVGTGELFF. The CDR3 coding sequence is TGCGCCAGCAGCTTGGTAGAACTAGCGGGAGTAGGCACCGGGGAGCTGTTTTTT.

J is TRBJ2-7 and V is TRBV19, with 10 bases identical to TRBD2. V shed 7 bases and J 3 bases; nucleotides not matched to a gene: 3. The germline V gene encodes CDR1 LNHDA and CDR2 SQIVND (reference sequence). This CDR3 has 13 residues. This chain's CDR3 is CASKLAGDYEQYF. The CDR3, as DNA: TGTGCCAGTAAGCTAGCGGGAGACTACGAGCAGTACTTC.

The CDR3 DNA is TGTGCCAGCAGCTTAGAGGGACCTATGAACACTGAAGCTTTCTTT. Its protein is CASSLEGPMNTEAFF. V and J are TRBV7-2 and TRBJ1-1; perhaps TRBD1 as D (5 bases). Trimming cost V 1 base and J 0 bases, with 9 bases left between them. The germline gives CDR1 SGHTA, CDR2 FQGNSA. The length of the CDR3 is 15 residues.

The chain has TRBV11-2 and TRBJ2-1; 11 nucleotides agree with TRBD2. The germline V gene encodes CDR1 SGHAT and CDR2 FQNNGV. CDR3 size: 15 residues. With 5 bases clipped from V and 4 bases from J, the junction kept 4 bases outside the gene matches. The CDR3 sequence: CASSQTSGMYNEQFF. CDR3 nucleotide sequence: TGTGCCAGCAGCCAGACTAGCGGGATGTACAATGAGCAGTTCTTC.

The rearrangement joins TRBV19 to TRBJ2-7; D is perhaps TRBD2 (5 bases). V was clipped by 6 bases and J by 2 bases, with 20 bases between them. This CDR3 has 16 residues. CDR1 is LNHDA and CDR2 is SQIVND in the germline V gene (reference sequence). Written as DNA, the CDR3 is TGTGCCAGTAGCTCACTAGGAACCCTACAACCCTACGAGCAGTACTTC. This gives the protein CASSSLGTLQPYEQYF.

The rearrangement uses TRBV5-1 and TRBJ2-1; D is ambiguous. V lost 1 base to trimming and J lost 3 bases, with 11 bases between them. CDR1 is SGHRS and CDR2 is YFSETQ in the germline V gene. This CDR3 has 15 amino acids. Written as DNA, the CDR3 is TGCGCCAGCAGCTTGAAGGCAGGATTCTACAATGAGCAGTTCTTC. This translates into CASSLKAGFYNEQFF. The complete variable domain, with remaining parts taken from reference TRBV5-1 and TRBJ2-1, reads KAGVTQTPRYLIKTRGQQVTLSCSPISGHRSVSWYQQTPGQGLQFLFEYFSETQRNKGNFPGRFSGRQFSNSRSEMNVSTLELGDSALYLCASSLKAGFYNEQFFGPGTRLTVL.

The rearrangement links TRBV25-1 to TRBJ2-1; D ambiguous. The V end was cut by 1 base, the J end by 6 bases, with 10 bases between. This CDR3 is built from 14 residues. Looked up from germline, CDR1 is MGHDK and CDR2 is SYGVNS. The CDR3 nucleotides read TGTGCCAGCAGTGAATGGGGTGGAACCAATGAGCAGTTCTTC. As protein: CASSEWGGTNEQFF.

The DNA for the CDR3 is TGTGCCAGCTCACCGAGCGACGGTGGGGCCAACGTCCTGACTTTC. Protein: CASSPSDGGANVLTF. V is TRBV18 and J is TRBJ2-6; D gene uncertain. Per the germline V gene, CDR1 is KGHSH and CDR2 is LQKENI. The CDR3 totals 15 residues. The V end lost 3 bases, the J end lost 3 bases, and 9 bases lay between the germline ends.

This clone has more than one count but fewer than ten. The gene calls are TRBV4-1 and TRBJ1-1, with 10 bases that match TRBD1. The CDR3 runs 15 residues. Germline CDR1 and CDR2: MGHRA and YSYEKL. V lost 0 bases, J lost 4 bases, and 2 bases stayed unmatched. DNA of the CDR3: TGCGCCAGCAGCCAAGAGGACAGGGGGGTCACTGAAGCTTTCTTT. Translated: CASSQEDRGVTEAFF.

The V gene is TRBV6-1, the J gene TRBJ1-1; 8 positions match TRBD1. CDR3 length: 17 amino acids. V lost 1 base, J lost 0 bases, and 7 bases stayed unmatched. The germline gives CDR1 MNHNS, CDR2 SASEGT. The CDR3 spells CASSEGGQESMNTEAFF. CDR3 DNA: TGTGCCAGCAGTGAAGGGGGACAGGAAAGCATGAACACTGAAGCTTTCTTT.

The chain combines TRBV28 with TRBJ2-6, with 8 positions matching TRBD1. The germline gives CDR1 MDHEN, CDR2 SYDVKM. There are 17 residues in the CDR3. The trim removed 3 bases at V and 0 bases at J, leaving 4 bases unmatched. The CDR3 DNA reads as TGTGCCAGCAGTTTGGGACAGGCGCTCTCTGGGGCCAACGTCCTGACTTTC. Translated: CASSLGQALSGANVLTF.

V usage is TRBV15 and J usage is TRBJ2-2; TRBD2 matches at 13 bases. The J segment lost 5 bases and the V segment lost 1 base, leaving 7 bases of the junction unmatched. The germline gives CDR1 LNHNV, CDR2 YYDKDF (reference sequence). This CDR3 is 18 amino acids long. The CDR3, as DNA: TGTGCCACCAGCAGAGTCGGGACTAGCGGGGCAAGGACCGGGGAGCTGTTTTTT. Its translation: CATSRVGTSGARTGELFF.

The CDR3 here is CASSLGPGGGNQPQHF. DNA for the CDR3: TGTGCCAGCAGCTTAGGTCCGGGAGGGGGGAATCAGCCCCAGCATTTT. The chain couples TRBV7-8 to TRBJ1-5; possible D gene TRBD1, 6 bases. The CDR3 is 16 amino acids. V was clipped by 1 base and J by 4 bases, with 14 bases between them. The V gene's germline CDR1 is SGHVS and CDR2 FQNEAQ.

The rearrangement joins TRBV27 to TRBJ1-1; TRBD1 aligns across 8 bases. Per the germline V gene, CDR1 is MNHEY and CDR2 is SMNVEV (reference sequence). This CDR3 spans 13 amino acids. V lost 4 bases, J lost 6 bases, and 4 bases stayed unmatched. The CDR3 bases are TGTGCCAGCAGTTCTCCAGGGGGCCCTGAAGCTTTCTTT. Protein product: CASSSPGGPEAFF.

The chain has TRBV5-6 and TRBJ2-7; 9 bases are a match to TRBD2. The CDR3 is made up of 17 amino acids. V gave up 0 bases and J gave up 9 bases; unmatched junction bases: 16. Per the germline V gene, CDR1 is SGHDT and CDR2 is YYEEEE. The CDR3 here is CASSLGAGGPYLRGQYF. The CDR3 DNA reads TGTGCCAGCAGCTTGGGAGCGGGAGGTCCTTACCTACGAGGGCAGTACTTC.

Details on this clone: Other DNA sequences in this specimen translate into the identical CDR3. CDR3 coding DNA: TGTGCCAGCAGTACTGGAGTCTCCTACGAGCAGTACTTC. Translated: CASSTGVSYEQYF. The chain has TRBV27 and TRBJ2-7; D remains unclear. This CDR3 contains 13 residues. The germline V and J ends were trimmed by 5 bases and 0 bases, with 8 bases remaining between them. CDR1 is MNHEY, CDR2 SMNVEV, per germline (reference sequence).

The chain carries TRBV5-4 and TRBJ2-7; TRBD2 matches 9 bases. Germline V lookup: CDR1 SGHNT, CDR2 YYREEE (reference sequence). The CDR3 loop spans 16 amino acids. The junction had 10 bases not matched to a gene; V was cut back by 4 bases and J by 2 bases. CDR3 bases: TGTGCCAGCAGCGCTCCCTCTAGCGGGACCGCCTACGAGCAGTACTTC. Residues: CASSAPSSGTAYEQYF.

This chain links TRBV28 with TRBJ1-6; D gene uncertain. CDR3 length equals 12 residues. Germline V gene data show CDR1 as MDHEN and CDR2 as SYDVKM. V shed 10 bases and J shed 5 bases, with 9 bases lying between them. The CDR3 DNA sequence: TGTGCCACCGTCGGGGATAATTCACCCCTCCACTTT. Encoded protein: CATVGDNSPLHF.

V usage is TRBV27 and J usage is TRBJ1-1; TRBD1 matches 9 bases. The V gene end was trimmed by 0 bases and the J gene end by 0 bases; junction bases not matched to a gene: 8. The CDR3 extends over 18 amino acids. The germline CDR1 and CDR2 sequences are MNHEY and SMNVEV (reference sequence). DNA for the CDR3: TGTGCCAGCAGTTTATCTGGACAGGGGAGGTCCTTGAACACTGAAGCTTTCTTT. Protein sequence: CASSLSGQGRSLNTEAFF.

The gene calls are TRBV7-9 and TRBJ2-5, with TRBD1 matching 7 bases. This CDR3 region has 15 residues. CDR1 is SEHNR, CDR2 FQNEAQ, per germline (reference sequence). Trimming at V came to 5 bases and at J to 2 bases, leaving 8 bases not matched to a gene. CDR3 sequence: CASSQRTGIQETQYF. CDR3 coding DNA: TGTGCCAGCAGCCAACGGACAGGTATTCAAGAGACCCAGTACTTC.